One sample yielded the 10 T cell receptor beta chains listed below, sequenced in a study of T-cell memory formation after mild COVID-19. TCRdb ran MiXCR on the 5' RACE reads and lists one entry per CDR3 protein. The profile shows some 180,000 distinct CDR3 sequences, about 18% of them singletons. What was sequenced was PBMCs or a T cell subset sorted from them (not recorded which). These receptors were collected from a man between 18 and 29 years old who had mild COVID-19 (a few samples of this study predate the infection). Cell type and time point are not known.

This clonotype has only a few counts. The CDR3 reads CASSTLDRHTDTQYF. In nucleotides, the CDR3 is TGTGCCAGCAGTACTCTCGACAGACACACAGATACGCAGTATTTT. The chain is built from TRBV12-3 or TRBV12-4 and TRBJ2-3; possible D gene TRBD1, 5 bases. The CDR3 is 15 amino acids. Trimming shortened V by 5 bases and J by 2 bases, and 14 bases separated the two germline ends.

This chain joins TRBV7-2 and TRBJ1-5, with a tentative D call TRBD1 (6 bases). Germline V gene data show CDR1 as SGHTA and CDR2 as FQGNSA. The germline V and J ends were trimmed by 5 bases and 6 bases, with 14 bases remaining between them. The CDR3 is made up of 14 amino acids. The CDR3 here is CASSPRGAGQPQHF. The CDR3 DNA reads TGTGCCAGCAGCCCAAGGGGGGCAGGTCAGCCCCAGCATTTT.

This clonotype appeared a few times. V usage is TRBV29-1 and J usage is TRBJ1-1; TRBD1 is a possible D gene (5 bases). CDR3 size: 11 residues. Looked up from germline, CDR1 is SQVTM and CDR2 is ANQGSEA. CDR3 sequence reads: CRVDSNTEAFF. In DNA, the CDR3 is TGCAGGGTAGACAGCAACACTGAAGCTTTCTTT.

The rearrangement joins TRBV29-1 to TRBJ2-1, with D perhaps given as TRBD1 or TRBD2 (6 bases each). Between the trimmed V and J ends, which lost 5 bases and 3 bases, there was a span of 11 bases. The CDR3 has 13 amino acids. Germline-derived CDR1 and CDR2 are SQVTM and ANQGSEA. This chain's CDR3 is CSVRGRLYNEQFF. CDR3 nucleotides: TGCAGCGTTCGGGGGCGTCTCTACAATGAGCAGTTCTTC.

This clonotype was seen a few times. The chain joins TRBV28 to TRBJ2-7; D may correspond to TRBD1 or TRBD2 (5 bases each). From germline, CDR1 is MDHEN and CDR2 SYDVKM. The CDR3 is 16 amino acids. The V and J ends lost 8 bases and 0 bases respectively, with 20 bases between them. The CDR3 is CASRPVGTLGSYEQYV. CDR3 in DNA: TGTGCCAGCCGCCCAGTGGGGACCCTCGGCTCCTACGAGCAGTACGTC.

The chain couples TRBV5-1 to TRBJ2-7, with 7 positions matching TRBD1. Germline V gene sequence: CDR1 SGHRS, CDR2 YFSETQ. The V segment lost 4 bases and the J segment 2 bases; nucleotides outside the gene matches: 21. CDR3 length: 19 amino acids. CDR3 protein: CASSPFGRTGVPGAYEQYV. The CDR3 bases are TGCGCCAGCAGCCCTTTCGGCAGGACAGGCGTCCCAGGGGCCTACGAGCAGTACGTC.

Only a few counts were recorded for this clonotype. The genes are TRBV4-3 and TRBJ1-1; no firm D call. With 4 bases removed from V and 1 base from J, the gap between germline ends came to 10 bases. Germline V CDR1 and CDR2: LGHNA, YSLEER. This CDR3 comprises 14 residues. CDR3 coding DNA: TGCGCCAGCAGCCTAGTAGCCGGGAACACTGAAGCTTTCTTT. Translation: CASSLVAGNTEAFF.

As concerns this clonotype: One junction end does not reproduce the germline sequence, and a read error may be involved. This chain connects TRBV3-1 to TRBJ1-1, with 7 bases matching TRBD1. Germline CDR1 is LGHDT and CDR2 is YNNKEL (reference sequence). The CDR3 extends over 12 amino acids. CDR3 protein: CASSHVDREALF. For the CDR3, the DNA is TGTGCCAGCAGCCATGTAGACAGGGAAGCTTTATTT.

This rearrangement joins TRBV6-6 to TRBJ2-5; a possible D gene is TRBD1 (6 bases). The CDR3 length is 13 residues. Looked up from germline, CDR1 is MNHNY and CDR2 is SVGAGI (reference sequence). V was pared by 5 bases and J by 4 bases, with 11 bases between. CDR3 residues: CASSTGDIETQYF. DNA of the CDR3: TGTGCCAGCAGTACCGGGGACATAGAGACCCAGTACTTC.

The chain links TRBV6-4 to TRBJ1-2; TRBD1 matches 8 bases. Germline CDR1 and CDR2: MRHNA and SNTAGT. J gave up 2 bases and V 4 bases, and 3 bases lay outside the gene matches. CDR3 size: 14 residues. The CDR3 sequence: CASSATGENYGYTF. Written as DNA, the CDR3 is TGTGCCAGCAGTGCGACAGGGGAGAACTATGGCTACACCTTC.